This T cell receptor beta chain came from a study of blood T cell repertoires in COVID-19. Study at large: PBMCs, B-cell-depleted T cells, or T cells were the source of the cDNA or gDNA that made up the material.

The ends lost 2 bases at V and 5 bases at J; junction bases unmatched: 6. Looked up from germline, CDR1 is MDHEN and CDR2 is SYDVKM. The CDR3 extends over 16 amino acids. Original methodology: Estimates of nucleated cell counts were drawn from the amplification of reference gene primers. Data came from immunoSEQ multiplex PCR; TCRdb stores just in-frame clones and leaves some out. Clonal size and the V and J genes are those of that table, whereas D and trimming came from the DNA. The table has roughly 430,000 clones, around nine tenths seen once. In terms of age and location, participants ranged from about 18 to 95 years and lived in under 30 US areas.

The sequenced sample was PBMCs or T cells enriched from blood (not recorded which). V usage is TRBV28 and J usage is TRBJ2-1, with TRBD1 identical over 10 bases. The clonotype was recovered from a woman aged 18-29 years who had been exposed to COVID-19. CDR3 coding DNA: TGTGCCAGCAGTTTACCGGGACAGGGGCGAAACAATGAGCAGTTCTTC. Protein sequence: CASSLPGQGRNNEQFF.